This T cell receptor (beta chain) was identified during a study of blood T cell repertoires in COVID-19. Overall study context: Sites across the United States, Italy and Spain contributed samples from acute and convalescent COVID-19.

In the original processing: Estimation of nucleated cell counts was performed using reference gene primer amplification. Sequenced by immunoSEQ multiplex PCR; TCRdb stores in-frame clones only, minus some. The V and J calls and clone size were taken over from that table, and D and trimming were inferred from the DNA. The sample holds under 300,000 clones; roughly 88% are singletons and the top ten take approximately 2.2%. The CDR3 spans 16 residues. Trimming shortened V by 0 bases and J by 6 bases, and 18 bases separated the two germline ends. Germline values: CDR1 SGHTA, CDR2 FQGNSA. The V and J genes are TRBV7-2 and TRBJ2-7; TRBD1 is a possible D gene (6 bases). Sequencing was carried out using peripheral blood. This sequence was found in a woman aged 35 to 49 who had recovered from COVID-19. The DNA for the CDR3 is TGTGCCAGCAGCTTAGCAGCAGGGGCAGGTTGGGCCGAGCAGTACTTC. Translating gives CASSLAAGAGWAEQYF.